This T cell receptor (beta chain) was identified during a study of blood T cell repertoires in COVID-19. Trimming cost V 1 base and J 0 bases, with 7 bases left between them. This CDR3 is 15 amino acids long. CDR1 is SNHLY and CDR2 is FYNNEI in the germline V gene. Only in-frame clones appear in the TCRdb table, and some are missing; sequencing was by immunoSEQ multiplex PCR. The sample includes around 160,000 clones, roughly nine tenths seen only once; the top ten take 15% to 20%. This clone was recorded once. The origin of this receptor is a man aged 60 to 75 with active or convalescent COVID-19. The source material was peripheral blood. The chain links TRBV2 to TRBJ2-1, with D unresolved. CDR3 in DNA: TGTGCCAGCAGTGAAGAGCCCTACTCCTACAATGAGCAGTTCTTC. Translated, it gives CASSEEPYSYNEQFF.